The following is a T cell receptor (beta chain) sequence with its context. V was cut by 2 bases and J by 7 bases, with 12 bases left in between. The CDR3 has 14 residues. Germline CDR1 is MDHEN and CDR2 is SYDVKM. Here immunoSEQ multiplex PCR was the method, and the copy in TCRdb shows in-frame clones only, minus some. The sample lists roughly 38,000 clones, 90% occurring once. The data were obtained in a study of T cell changes during pregnancy in multiple sclerosis. The source was peripheral blood, collected in the third trimester of pregnancy. The chain carries TRBV28 and TRBJ1-5; unclear D gene. The sequence was obtained from a female donor in good health, enrolled as a control in a pregnancy study. The CDR3 sequence is CASSLPAGYQPQHF. As DNA, the CDR3 is TGTGCCAGCAGTTTACCGGCGGGGTACCAGCCCCAGCATTTT.